This T cell receptor beta chain is from a study of T cell responses to AZD1222 COVID-19 vaccine. This clone was detected once. Antigen unknown. Study-wide points: Rises in breadth and depth of Spike-specific TCRs came after two AZD1222 doses. In a largely white British group with more females than males, clonal diversity was possibly underestimated. Reportedly, close to half of spike-specific TCRs are directed against unmutated variant regions.

Repertoires were generated with immunoSEQ multiplex PCR, while TCRdb's copy carries only in-frame clones and drops some. The table has roughly 140,000 clones, roughly nine tenths seen once. It was second doses at about 4 or about 12 weeks that were pooled. The CDR3 length is 18 residues. Looked up from germline, CDR1 is SGHNT and CDR2 is YYREEE (reference sequence). V was clipped by 5 bases and J by 0 bases; unmatched bases: 10. The gene calls are TRBV5-4 and TRBJ2-6; 8 bases fit TRBD1. This sequence was found in an adult who received the AZD1222 COVID-19 vaccine. The sample in question was peripheral blood, obtained 28 days after the second AZD1222 dose. CDR3 coding DNA: TGTGCCAGCAGTCGACTAGGGACAGGCAACTCTGGGGCCAACGTCCTGACTTTC. Protein product: CASSRLGTGNSGANVLTF.